This record looks at one TCR beta chain sequence and its context. Its cognate antigen is unknown. This specimen comes from a study of PD-1 blockade in classical Hodgkin lymphoma. Study-level points and caveats: No one has yet defined what causes the repertoire differences, which may be disease activity or prior therapy. For complete responders, baseline diversity was comparable to that of newly diagnosed patients.

Repertoires were generated with immunoSEQ multiplex PCR, while TCRdb's copy carries only in-frame clones and drops some. The sample contains about 27,000 clones, around 88% of which appear only once. Brentuximab vedotin exposure varied among the patients, all of whom had relapsed after autologous stem cell transplantation. Magnetic negative selection isolated CD8+ T cells from thawed PBMCs. Patients had relapsed/refractory classical Hodgkin lymphoma with complete response, partial response or progressive disease as best response. V was pared by 9 bases and J by 8 bases, with 7 bases between. This CDR3 is 10 amino acids long. Germline assignment: CDR1 SEHNR and CDR2 FQNEAQ (reference sequence).

The TCR was taken from a human donor with classical Hodgkin lymphoma. V is TRBV7-9 and J is TRBJ2-2, with D hard to call. The source was CD8+ T cells from blood, collected at baseline. This CDR3 is CASQGGELFF. The DNA for the CDR3 is TGTGCCAGTCAAGGTGGGGAGCTGTTTTTT.